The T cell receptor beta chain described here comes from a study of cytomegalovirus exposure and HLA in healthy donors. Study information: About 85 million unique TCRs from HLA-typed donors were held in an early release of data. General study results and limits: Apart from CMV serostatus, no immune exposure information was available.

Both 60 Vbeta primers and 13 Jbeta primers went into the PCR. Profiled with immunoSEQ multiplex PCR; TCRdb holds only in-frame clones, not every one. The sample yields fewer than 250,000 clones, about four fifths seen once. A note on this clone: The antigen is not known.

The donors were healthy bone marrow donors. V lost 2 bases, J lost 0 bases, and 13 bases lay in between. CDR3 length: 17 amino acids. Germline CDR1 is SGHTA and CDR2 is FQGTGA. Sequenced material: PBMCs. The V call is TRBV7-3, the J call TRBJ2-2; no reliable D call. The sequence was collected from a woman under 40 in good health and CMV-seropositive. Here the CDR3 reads CASSLEPVVTNTGELFF. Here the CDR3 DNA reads TGTGCCAGCAGCTTAGAGCCGGTAGTGACGAACACCGGGGAGCTGTTTTTT.